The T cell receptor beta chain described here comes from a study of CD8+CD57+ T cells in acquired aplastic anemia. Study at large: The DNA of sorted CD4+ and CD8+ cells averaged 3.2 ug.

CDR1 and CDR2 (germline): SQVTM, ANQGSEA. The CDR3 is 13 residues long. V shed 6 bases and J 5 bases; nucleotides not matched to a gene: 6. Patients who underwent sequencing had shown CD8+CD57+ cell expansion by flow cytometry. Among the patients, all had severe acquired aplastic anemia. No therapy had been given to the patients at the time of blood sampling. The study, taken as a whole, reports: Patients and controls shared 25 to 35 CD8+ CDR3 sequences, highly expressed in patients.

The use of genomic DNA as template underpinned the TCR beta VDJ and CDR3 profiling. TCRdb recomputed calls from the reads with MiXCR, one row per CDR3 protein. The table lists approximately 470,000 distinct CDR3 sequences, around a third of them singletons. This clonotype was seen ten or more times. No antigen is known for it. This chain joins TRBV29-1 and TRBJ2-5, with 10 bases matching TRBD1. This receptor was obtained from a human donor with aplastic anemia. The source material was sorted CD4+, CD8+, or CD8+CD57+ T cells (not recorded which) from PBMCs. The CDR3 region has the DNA TGCAGCGTGAGGGACAGGGGTTGGGAGACCCAGTACTTC. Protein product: CSVRDRGWETQYF.